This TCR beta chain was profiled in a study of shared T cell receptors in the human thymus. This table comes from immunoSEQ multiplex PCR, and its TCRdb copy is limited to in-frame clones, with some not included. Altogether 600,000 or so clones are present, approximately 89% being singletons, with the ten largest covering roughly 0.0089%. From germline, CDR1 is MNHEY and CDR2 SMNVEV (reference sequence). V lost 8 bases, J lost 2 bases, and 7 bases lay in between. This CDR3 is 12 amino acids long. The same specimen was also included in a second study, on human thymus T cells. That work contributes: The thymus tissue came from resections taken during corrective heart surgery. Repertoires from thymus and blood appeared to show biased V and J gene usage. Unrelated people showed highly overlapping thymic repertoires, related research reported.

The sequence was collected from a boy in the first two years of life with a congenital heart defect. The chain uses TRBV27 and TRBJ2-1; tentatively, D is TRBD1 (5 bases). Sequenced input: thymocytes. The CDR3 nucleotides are TGTGCCAGCGGGGCAGCCTACAATGAGCAGTTCTTC. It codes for CASGAAYNEQFF.